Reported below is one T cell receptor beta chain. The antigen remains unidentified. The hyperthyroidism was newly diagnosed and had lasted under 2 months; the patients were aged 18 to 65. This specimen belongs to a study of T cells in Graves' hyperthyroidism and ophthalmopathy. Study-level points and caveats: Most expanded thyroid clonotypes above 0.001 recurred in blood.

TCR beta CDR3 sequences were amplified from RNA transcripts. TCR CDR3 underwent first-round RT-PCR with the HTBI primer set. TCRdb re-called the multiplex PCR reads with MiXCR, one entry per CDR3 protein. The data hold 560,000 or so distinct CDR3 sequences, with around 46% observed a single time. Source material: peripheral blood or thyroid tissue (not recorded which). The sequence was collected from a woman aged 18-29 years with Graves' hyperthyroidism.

The CDR3 here is CASSPTLWDGYTF. CDR3 coding DNA: TGTGCCAGCAGTCCGACGCTCTGGGATGGCTACACCTTC. This chain joins TRBV27 and TRBJ1-2, with D uncertain. The ends were cut back, 5 bases at V and 6 bases at J, with 13 bases in the middle. In germline, CDR1 is MNHEY, CDR2 SMNVEV (reference sequence). The CDR3 is made up of 13 amino acids.